These 10 T cell receptor beta chains were sequenced from one sample in a study of OX40 agonist ivuxolimab in advanced cancers. Assay used: immunoSEQ multiplex PCR; TCRdb lists only in-frame clones, some missing. The table has tens of thousands of clones, about 80% seen once. The specimen comprised CD4+ or CD8+ T cells sorted from blood, sampled in a trial of the OX40 agonist ivuxolimab. These receptor sequences come from an adult with an advanced solid tumor such as melanoma, head and neck, liver or kidney cancer.

In DNA, the CDR3 is TGTGCCAGTAGTAGGGAGGGCGGGGAGCTGTTTTTT. Amino acid sequence: CASSREGGELFF. J is TRBJ2-2 and V is TRBV19, with TRBD2 identical over 7 bases. The germline V gene encodes CDR1 LNHDA and CDR2 SQIVND (reference sequence). This CDR3 spans 12 amino acids. The J segment lost 7 bases and the V segment lost 4 bases, leaving 0 bases of the junction unmatched.

The chain carries TRBV10-3 and TRBJ1-1; TRBD1 aligns across 10 bases. CDR1 and CDR2 (germline): ENHRY, SYGVKD. The CDR3 totals 16 residues. The junction had 8 bases not matched to a gene; V was cut back by 7 bases and J by 0 bases. DNA for the CDR3: TGTGCCATCACTCCGGGACAGGGGCACATGAACACTGAAGCTTTCTTT. It is translated as CAITPGQGHMNTEAFF.

The sample holds one count of this clone. The rearrangement joins TRBV5-6 to TRBJ2-2, with 9 bases aligning to TRBD2. The V segment lost 4 bases and the J segment 5 bases; nucleotides outside the gene matches: 9. Germline-derived CDR1 and CDR2 are SGHDT and YYEEEE. The CDR3 sequence is 16 residues long. The DNA of the CDR3 is TGTGCCAGCAGCACTAGCGGGCCAGCTGGGACCGGGGAGCTGTTTTTT. It translates to CASSTSGPAGTGELFF.

This rearrangement joins TRBV19 to TRBJ1-2, with unresolved D. The V and J ends lost 3 bases and 4 bases respectively, with 9 bases between them. This CDR3 has 13 amino acids. The germline CDR1 and CDR2 sequences are LNHDA and SQIVND (reference sequence). The CDR3 DNA reads TGTGCCAGTAGTATTTCCGGGGTCTATGGCTACACCTTC. It is translated as CASSISGVYGYTF.

The chain carries TRBV19 and TRBJ1-2; no clear D gene. The CDR3 runs to 13 residues. Germline CDR1 and CDR2: LNHDA and SQIVND (reference sequence). Trimming took off 7 bases at V and 7 bases at J, with 16 bases between the two ends. The CDR3 nucleotides are TGTGCCAGTAAGGATCGACAAACGGTTGGCTACACCTTC. Translated, it gives CASKDRQTVGYTF. Variable domain in full (rest from reference TRBV19 and TRBJ1-2): DGGITQSPKYLFRKEGQNVTLSCEQNLNHDAMYWYRQDPGQGLRLIYYSQIVNDFQKGDIAEGYSVSREKKESFPLTVTSAQKNPTAFYLCASKDRQTVGYTFGSGTRLTVV.

The V gene is TRBV11-2, the J gene TRBJ2-1; D remains unclear. CDR3 length: 13 amino acids. CDR1 is SGHAT and CDR2 is FQNNGV in the germline V gene. V was pared by 0 bases and J by 15 bases, with 15 bases between. CDR3 in amino acids: CASSLDLATGGFF. CDR3 DNA: TGTGCCAGCAGCTTAGATCTGGCAACCGGCGGGTTCTTC.

V and J are TRBV5-1 and TRBJ1-6; D is possibly TRBD1 (5 bases). Germline values: CDR1 SGHRS, CDR2 YFSETQ. The CDR3 totals 15 residues. The V gene lost 0 bases and the J gene lost 7 bases, with 11 bases spanning the gap. The CDR3 bases are TGCGCCAGCAGCTTGGGACAGATAGGCAATTCACCCCTCCACTTT. Its protein is CASSLGQIGNSPLHF.

The chain employs TRBV20-1 and TRBJ1-2, with no clear D. The CDR3 runs to 11 residues. V lost 1 base and J 8 bases, leaving 8 bases between the germline ends. CDR1 and CDR2 (germline): DFQATT, SNEGSKA (reference sequence). CDR3 coding DNA: TGCAGTGCTAGAGTAGGAGTGGGCTACACCTTC. Translating it yields CSARVGVGYTF.

J is TRBJ2-1 and V is TRBV30, with 9 nucleotides matching TRBD2. The CDR3 is made up of 15 amino acids. Germline V lookup: CDR1 GTSNPN, CDR2 SVGIG (reference sequence). V lost 0 bases, J lost 2 bases, and 2 bases stayed unmatched. The CDR3 sequence: CAWSVGGGAYNEQFF. The CDR3 bases are TGTGCCTGGAGTGTTGGCGGGGGGGCCTACAATGAGCAGTTCTTC.

The chain combines TRBV9 with TRBJ2-1; D gene ambiguous. The CDR3 consists of 12 residues. Germline V gene data show CDR1 as SGDLS and CDR2 as YYNGEE. Trimming removed 3 bases from V and 8 bases from J, with 9 bases in between. CDR3 residues: CASSGLGYEQFF. The CDR3 nucleotides read TGTGCCAGCAGCGGACTGGGGTATGAGCAGTTCTTC.